The T cell receptor beta chain described here comes from a study of blood T cell repertoires in COVID-19. Study overall: From T cells, B-cell-depleted T cells, or PBMCs came the material, which was cDNA or gDNA.

This table comes from immunoSEQ multiplex PCR, and its TCRdb copy is limited to in-frame clones, with some not included. The repertoire consists of about 330,000 clones, with 80% to 90% occurring once and the leading ten covering 5%. The TCR sequence derives from a man under 40 who had recovered from COVID-19. Sequenced input: PBMCs or T cells enriched from blood (not recorded which).

The CDR3 region is CASSHSSGGPYEQYF. CDR3 in DNA: TGTGCCAGCAGCCATTCTAGCGGGGGTCCCTACGAGCAGTACTTC. The J gene is TRBJ2-7, the V gene TRBV3-1 (or the pseudogene TRBV3-2); the match to TRBD2 covers 10 bases. V gave up 3 bases and J gave up 2 bases; unmatched junction bases: 4. This CDR3 contains 15 residues. Per the germline V gene, CDR1 is LGHDT and CDR2 is YNNKEL (reference sequence).